These 20 T cell receptor beta chains were sequenced from one sample in a study of a mutant IDH1 vaccine in newly diagnosed glioma. The time point is: week 5, during vaccination. Each dose of the vaccine consisted of 300 ug of mutant IDH1 20-mer peptide, with topical imiquimod. The assay was immunoSEQ multiplex PCR, and TCRdb's table has in-frame clones only and misses some. The table has 11,000 or so clones, around 90% seen once. No antigen has been assigned to these receptors. Source: PBMCs, taken from a glioma patient whose treatment included an IDH1 peptide vaccine. These receptors came from a woman aged 40 to 50 with glioma. Some clones in this sample may be carry-over from other donors' samples.

The chain has TRBV6-6 and TRBJ2-7, with a tentative D call TRBD2 (7 bases). Per the germline V gene, CDR1 is MNHNY and CDR2 is SVGAGI (reference sequence). V dropped 2 bases and J dropped 3 bases, with 14 bases sitting between them. The CDR3 length is 15 residues. The CDR3 loop reads CASSYGGAYYYEQYF. For the CDR3, the DNA is TGTGCCAGCAGTTACGGGGGGGCCTACTACTACGAGCAGTACTTC.

V is TRBV27 and J is TRBJ2-1; 9 bases fit TRBD2. The CDR3 has 16 amino acids. Germline CDR1 MNHEY, CDR2 SMNVEV (reference sequence). V lost 3 bases and J lost 6; bases outside the gene matches: 9. For the CDR3, the DNA is TGTGCCAGCAGTTTGCTAGCGGGAAAGGGGAGCAATGAGCAGTTCTTC. It is translated as CASSLLAGKGSNEQFF.

The CDR3 DNA is TGTGCCAGTAGCCCTAACAGGGCCGGGATTAACTATGGCTACACCTTC. Amino acid sequence: CASSPNRAGINYGYTF. The genes are TRBV19 and TRBJ1-2; D might be TRBD1 (6 bases). From germline, CDR1 is LNHDA and CDR2 SQIVND (reference sequence). The V and J ends lost 6 bases and 1 base respectively, with 18 bases between them. The CDR3 extends over 16 amino acids.

In this sample, this clone turned up once. The chain employs TRBV4-2 and TRBJ1-1; the D gene is possibly TRBD1 (5 bases). The CDR3 contains 16 residues. Germline V CDR1 and CDR2: LGHNA, YNFKEQ. V lost 0 bases, J lost 0 bases, and 11 bases lay in between. CDR3 sequence (DNA): TGTGCCAGCAGCCAAGAACCCGGGACCGTGAACACTGAAGCTTTCTTT. Translated, it gives CASSQEPGTVNTEAFF.

In this sample, this clone turned up a few times. This chain connects TRBV6-5 to TRBJ2-1; the D gene is possibly TRBD1 (6 bases). Per germline, CDR1 MNHEY and CDR2 SVGAGI. The germline V and J ends were trimmed by 4 bases and 1 base, with 14 bases remaining between them. The CDR3 is 16 amino acids. The CDR3 loop reads CASSLQGEVSYNEQFF. The CDR3 region has the DNA TGTGCCAGCAGTTTACAGGGAGAAGTATCCTACAATGAGCAGTTCTTC.

This chain uses TRBV19 with TRBJ1-5, with unresolved D. This CDR3 spans 16 amino acids. The V end lost 10 bases, the J end lost 0 bases, and 19 bases lay between the germline ends. Germline CDR1 and CDR2: LNHDA and SQIVND (reference sequence). In DNA form, the CDR3 reads TGTGCCACCCAGACCCCGGCAGGCTATAGCAATCAGCCCCAGCATTTT. Translating gives CATQTPAGYSNQPQHF.

V and J are TRBV15 and TRBJ1-4; D possibly corresponds to TRBD1 (6 bases). The CDR3 extends over 18 amino acids. V was trimmed by 0 bases and J by 5 bases, leaving 19 bases between them. CDR1 and CDR2 from the germline V gene are LNHNV and YYDKDF (reference sequence). This chain's CDR3 is CATSRERSIRGQNEKLFF. CDR3 sequence (DNA): TGTGCCACCAGCAGAGAGAGGTCCATTCGCGGACAGAATGAAAAACTGTTTTTT.

J is TRBJ1-1 and V is TRBV7-9; TRBD1 matches at 7 bases. Germline V gene lookup returns CDR1 SEHNR and CDR2 FQNEAQ (reference sequence). J lost 6 bases, V lost 4 bases, and 11 bases had no gene match. The CDR3 sequence is 15 residues long. The CDR3 reads CASSSRGGLLPEAFF. As DNA, the CDR3 is TGTGCCAGCAGCTCCAGGGGGGGGTTGTTACCTGAAGCTTTCTTT.

The CDR3 DNA is TGTGCTAGTGGTATAAACGGAGACCTACATTTT. Protein product: CASGINGDLHF. This sequence joins TRBV12-5 and TRBJ1-5; D is undetermined. Between the trimmed V and J ends, which lost 5 bases and 16 bases, there was a span of 15 bases. Germline V gene lookup returns CDR1 LGHNT and CDR2 FRNRAP. There are 11 residues in the CDR3.

The rearrangement uses TRBV25-1 and TRBJ2-5, with D uncertain. This CDR3 is 15 amino acids long. Per the germline V gene, CDR1 is MGHDK and CDR2 is SYGVNS. Trimming removed 5 bases at V and 3 bases at J, with 16 bases between. As DNA, the CDR3 is TGTGCCAGCAGTTCGATAGGAACGGCGAAAGAGACCCAGTACTTC. Its protein is CASSSIGTAKETQYF.

The chain joins TRBV19 to TRBJ2-4; D remains ambiguous. The length of the CDR3 is 14 residues. From germline, CDR1 is LNHDA and CDR2 SQIVND (reference sequence). Trimming took 0 bases from V and 3 from J, leaving 6 bases between them. CDR3 nucleotides: TGTGCCAGTAGTATAGATGGCAGCAAAAACATTCAGTACTTC. It is translated as CASSIDGSKNIQYF.

V is TRBV7-3 and J is TRBJ1-2; D remains unclear. Germline V gene lookup returns CDR1 SGHTA and CDR2 FQGTGA. Trimming removed 7 bases at V and 0 bases at J, with 12 bases between. CDR3 length equals 14 residues. CDR3 DNA: TGTGCCAGCAAAAGGAAATTAGCTAACTATGGCTACACCTTC. Amino acid sequence: CASKRKLANYGYTF.

The V and J genes are TRBV27 and TRBJ1-4, with TRBD1 identical over 7 bases. This CDR3 region has 14 residues. V trimming: 2 bases; J trimming: 8 bases; junction bases outside the gene matches: 5. The germline V gene has CDR1 MNHEY and CDR2 SMNVEV (reference sequence). CDR3 DNA: TGTGCCAGCAGTTTACGAGGGGGCAACGAAAAACTGTTTTTT. Protein: CASSLRGGNEKLFF.

Of note for this clone: A read error may account for a junction end that differs from germline. CDR3 DNA sequence: TGTGCCAGCACCTTAGCGGGATTAACAACCGGGGAGCTGTTTTTT. Translating gives CASTLAGLTTGELFF. The rearrangement joins TRBV7-2 to TRBJ2-2, with 8 bases that match TRBD2. This CDR3 is built from 15 residues. CDR1 SGHTA and CDR2 FQGNSA come from the germline V gene.

This clone was seen a few times. V and J are TRBV4-1 and TRBJ1-1; 7 bases align to TRBD1. J gave up 6 bases and V 3 bases, and 10 bases lay outside the gene matches. Germline assignment: CDR1 MGHRA and CDR2 YSYEKL. The CDR3 is made up of 15 amino acids. The CDR3 spells CASSHVSQGYPEAFF. The CDR3 DNA follows: TGCGCCAGCAGCCATGTATCACAGGGGTACCCTGAAGCTTTCTTT.

The chain is built from TRBV27 and TRBJ2-3, with D tentatively TRBD1 (5 bases). The CDR3 loop spans 15 amino acids. Trimming left V 0 bases short and J 2 bases short, with 9 bases between. CDR1 MNHEY and CDR2 SMNVEV come from the germline V gene (reference sequence). CDR3: CASSLSSGFTDTQYF. The CDR3 region has the DNA TGTGCCAGCAGTTTATCGTCAGGGTTCACAGATACGCAGTATTTT.

The rearrangement links TRBV19 to TRBJ2-7; the match to TRBD1 covers 7 bases. CDR1 and CDR2 from the germline V gene are LNHDA and SQIVND (reference sequence). J was trimmed by 0 bases and V by 6 bases; bases with no gene match: 5. This CDR3 is built from 14 residues. CDR3 residues: CASSWTGDSYEQYF. The CDR3 DNA is TGTGCCAGTAGCTGGACAGGCGACTCCTACGAGCAGTACTTC.

The chain uses TRBV11-3 and TRBJ2-1; TRBD2 aligns across 9 bases. The CDR3 is 14 residues long. V lost 4 bases and J lost 8; bases outside the gene matches: 6. Germline CDR1 and CDR2: SGHNT and YENEEA. CDR3 protein: CASSWAGGHDEQFF. The CDR3 nucleotides read TGTGCCAGCAGCTGGGCGGGGGGGCACGATGAGCAGTTCTTC.

The chain uses TRBV30 and TRBJ2-3; 11 bases line up with TRBD2. The CDR3 totals 15 residues. The V gene's germline CDR1 is GTSNPN and CDR2 SVGIG (reference sequence). Trimming removed 5 bases from V and 4 bases from J; junction bases left unmatched: 8. The CDR3 here is CAWATSGVPSDTQYF. The CDR3, as DNA: TGTGCCTGGGCGACTAGCGGGGTGCCCTCAGATACGCAGTATTTT.

This chain joins TRBV30 and TRBJ2-5; D call uncertain. The assigned J gene may be wrong: the sequence end matches TRBJ2-7 better. CDR1 is GTSNPN, CDR2 SVGIG, per germline (reference sequence). The CDR3 consists of 13 residues. The CDR3 sequence is CAWSVQKNNEQYF. DNA for the CDR3: TGTGCCTGGAGTGTCCAGAAGAACAACGAGCAGTACTTC.